Sequencing of this T cell receptor beta chain was carried out in a study of blood T cell repertoires in COVID-19. Study-level information: COVID-19 samples collected from the United States, Italy and Spain covered acute and convalescent phases. Sample material is recorded as cDNA or gDNA derived from T cells, B-cell-depleted T cells, or PBMCs.

Among Cohort 3 donors, those recovered had two negative PCRs, clearance, or symptom resolution. In the original workflow: It was from reference gene primer amplification that nucleated cell counts were estimated. Clones were sequenced by immunoSEQ multiplex PCR, and TCRdb holds only the in-frame ones, with some missing. The V and J calls and the clone size are those of that table, but D and trimming were determined from the DNA. In the table there are about 190,000 clones, less than 85% of which are singletons. There are a few counts of this clone. The specimen sequenced was PBMCs or T cells enriched from blood (not recorded which). This sequence originates from a woman aged 25-40 years who had recovered from COVID-19.

Here the CDR3 DNA reads TGCGCCACCGAAGAAATAGCGGGTACGCAGTATTTT. This translates into CATEEIAGTQYF. V gene TRBV10-2 combines with J gene TRBJ2-3, with 7 nucleotides matching TRBD2. The CDR3 is 12 residues long. Trimming at V came to 10 bases and at J to 8 bases, leaving 9 bases not matched to a gene. CDR1 is WSHSY, CDR2 SAAADI, per germline.